This TCR beta chain was captured in a study of technical replicates of blood from several donors. In germline, CDR1 is SGHNT, CDR2 YYREEE (reference sequence). The V end was cut by 2 bases, the J end by 2 bases, with 11 bases between. The CDR3 length is 14 residues. The table came from immunoSEQ multiplex PCR; TCRdb's copy has only in-frame clones and leaves some out. This sample has more than 75,000 clones, with 90% to 95% found just once. Sequencing was carried out using T cells isolated from PBMCs. The source of this sequence is a human donor in good health. The V call is TRBV5-4, the J call TRBJ2-7; the D is unclear. CDR3: CASSLGDNPYEQYF. The CDR3 nucleotides read TGTGCCAGCAGCTTAGGCGACAACCCCTACGAGCAGTACTTC.